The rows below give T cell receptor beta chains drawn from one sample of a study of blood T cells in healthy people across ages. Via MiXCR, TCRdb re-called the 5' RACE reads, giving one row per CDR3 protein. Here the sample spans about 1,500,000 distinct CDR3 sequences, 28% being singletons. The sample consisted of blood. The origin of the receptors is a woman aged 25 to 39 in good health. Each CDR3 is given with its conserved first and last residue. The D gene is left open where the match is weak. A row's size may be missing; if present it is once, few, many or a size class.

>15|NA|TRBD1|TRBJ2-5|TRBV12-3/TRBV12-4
TGTGCCAGCAGAGCCGGGACAGGGGTAGGAATGGCCCAGTACTTC
CASRAGTGVGMAQYF
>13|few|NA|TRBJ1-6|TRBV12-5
TGTGCTAGTGGTTTGGGATTCGGCACACTCCTCCACTTT
CASGLGFGTLLHF
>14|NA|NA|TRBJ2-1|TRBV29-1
TGCAGCGTGTCCCAGGGTATATCAGGCAATAAGCAGTTCTTC
CSVSQGISGNKQFF
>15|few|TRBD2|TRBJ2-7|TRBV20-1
TGCAGTGCTAGAAACAGCGGGAGGGGGGGCTACGAGCAGTACTTC
CSARNSGRGGYEQYF
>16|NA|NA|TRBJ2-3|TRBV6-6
TGTGCCAGCAGCCCAAGACAGGGAGGGAAAAAAGATACGCAGTATTTT
CASSPRQGGKKDTQYF
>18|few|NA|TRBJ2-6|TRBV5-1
TGCGCCAGCACGGCGGTTACAGGGGAGGGCCCTGGGGCCAACGTCCTGACTTTC
CASTAVTGEGPGANVLTF
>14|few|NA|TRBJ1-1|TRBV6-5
TGTGCCAGCAGCCGCCGGGACAAGAACACTGAAGCTTTCTTT
CASSRRDKNTEAFF
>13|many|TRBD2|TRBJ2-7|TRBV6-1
TGTGCCGTTGCGGGAGGACAGTTCTACGAGCAGTACTTC
CAVAGGQFYEQYF
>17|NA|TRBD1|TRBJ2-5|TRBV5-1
TGCGCCAGCAACCCCCTCCCCACAGGGGATCTCCAAGAGACCCAGTACTTC
CASNPLPTGDLQETQYF
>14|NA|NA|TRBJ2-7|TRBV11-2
TGTGCCAGCAGCGCCGGGTCTGGAGGGAAGGAGCAGTACTTC
CASSAGSGGKEQYF
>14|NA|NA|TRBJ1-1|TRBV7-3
TGTGCCAGCAGCTTAGCACCGCTGGACACTGAAGCTTTCTTT
CASSLAPLDTEAFF
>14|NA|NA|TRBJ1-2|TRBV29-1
TGCAGCGTTGAAGAAAGGGGTCCCGGCTATGGCTACACCTTC
CSVEERGPGYGYTF
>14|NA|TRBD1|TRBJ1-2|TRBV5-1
TGCGCCGGCAGCTTGACAGGGCCATTGGAGGGCTACACCTTC
CAGSLTGPLEGYTF
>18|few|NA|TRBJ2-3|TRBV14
TGTGCCAGCAGCCAAGTTGGATCGGGGGCTCTTAACACAGATACGCAGTATTTT
CASSQVGSGALNTDTQYF
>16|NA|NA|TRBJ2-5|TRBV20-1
TGCAGTGCCGATGCCGGTCCGGAGGGGGGACAAGAGACCCAGTACTTC
CSADAGPEGGQETQYF
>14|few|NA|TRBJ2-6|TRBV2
TGTGCCAGCGGCCCGGTAGGGGGGGCCAACGTCCTGACTTTC
CASGPVGGANVLTF
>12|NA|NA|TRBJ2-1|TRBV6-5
TGTGCCAGCATGGGTAGCTCCGATGAGCAGTTCTTC
CASMGSSDEQFF
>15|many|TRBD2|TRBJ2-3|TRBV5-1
TGCGCCAGCAGCCCGAGGACTAGCGGGAAGGATACGCAGTATTTT
CASSPRTSGKDTQYF
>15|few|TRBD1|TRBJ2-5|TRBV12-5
TGTGCTAGTGGCCCGTCCGGGACAGGAGGAGAGACCCAGTACTTC
CASGPSGTGGETQYF
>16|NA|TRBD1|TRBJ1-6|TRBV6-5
TGTGCCAGCAGTTCCACCCGGGGACAGGGTTATTCACCCCTCCACTTT
CASSSTRGQGYSPLHF
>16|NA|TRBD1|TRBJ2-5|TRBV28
TGTGCCAGCAGGGGACTTACAGGGGGCGACGGAGAGACCCAGTACTTC
CASRGLTGGDGETQYF
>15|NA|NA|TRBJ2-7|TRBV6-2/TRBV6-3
TGTGCCAGCAGTTACTCGGCGGGACTGGCCTACGAGCAGTACTTC
CASSYSAGLAYEQYF
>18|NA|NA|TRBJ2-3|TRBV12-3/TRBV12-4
TGTGCCAGCACCGGGAGAAGGGGGCGAATCCAAGCGGCAGATACGCAGTATTTT
CASTGRRGRIQAADTQYF
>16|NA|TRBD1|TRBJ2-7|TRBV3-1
TGTGCCAACAGCCAAGGAGGGACAGGGGGCTCCTACGAGCAGTACTTC
CANSQGGTGGSYEQYF
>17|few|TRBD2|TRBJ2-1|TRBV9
TGTGCCAGCAGCGGCCGACTAGCGGGGGGGCTTTGGAATGAGCAGTTCTTC
CASSGRLAGGLWNEQFF
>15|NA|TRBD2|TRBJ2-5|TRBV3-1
TGTGCCAGCAGCGAGGACTTGGCGGGGGAAGAGACCCAGTACTTC
CASSEDLAGEETQYF
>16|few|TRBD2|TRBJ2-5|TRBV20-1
TGCAGTGCTAGAGACTGGACTAGCGGGAGGACAGAGACCCAGTACTTC
CSARDWTSGRTETQYF
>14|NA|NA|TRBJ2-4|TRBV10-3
TGTGCCATCAGTGGGGCGGGCGACGAGAACATTCAGTACTTC
CAISGAGDENIQYF
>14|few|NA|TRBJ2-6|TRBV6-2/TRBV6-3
TGTGCCAGCAGGATAAATACTGGGGCCAACGTCCTGACTTTC
CASRINTGANVLTF
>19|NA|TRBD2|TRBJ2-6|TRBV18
TGTGCCAGCTCACCTTTCGACGCCGGGACTAGCTCAAGGGCCAACGTCCTGACTTTC
CASSPFDAGTSSRANVLTF
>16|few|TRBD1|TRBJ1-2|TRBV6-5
TGTGCCAGCAGCCTAAATCCAGGGGGCGCCGCCTATGGCTACACCTTC
CASSLNPGGAAYGYTF
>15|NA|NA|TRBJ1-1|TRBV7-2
TGTGCCAGCAGCTTAGTGCTGGGGGGTAAGGCTGAAGCTTTCTTT
CASSLVLGGKAEAFF
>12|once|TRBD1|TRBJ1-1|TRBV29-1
TGCAGCGCTCAGACAGGGTTCCCTGAAGCTTTCTTT
CSAQTGFPEAFF
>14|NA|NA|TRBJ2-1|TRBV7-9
TGTGCCAGCAGCTTAAGTGGCCGCTCCTACGAGCAGTTCTTC
CASSLSGRSYEQFF
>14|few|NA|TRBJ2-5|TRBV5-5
TGTGCCAGCAGCTTCGGTCCGGGGCGAGAGACCCAGTACTTC
CASSFGPGRETQYF
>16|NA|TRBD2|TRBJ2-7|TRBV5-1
TGCGCCAGCAGCCACGGACTAGCGGGAGAGTTCTACGAGCAGTACTTC
CASSHGLAGEFYEQYF
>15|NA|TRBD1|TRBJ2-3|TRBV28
TGTGCCAGCAGTTTATTGGCAGGGGGCGAGGATACGCAGTATTTT
CASSLLAGGEDTQYF
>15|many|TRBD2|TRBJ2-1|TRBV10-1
TGCGCCAGCAGTGAACCGACTAGCGGGTACAATGAGCAGTTCTTC
CASSEPTSGYNEQFF
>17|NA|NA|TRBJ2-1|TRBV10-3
TGTGCCATCAGTGAGTCGGGGACGGCCAGCTCCCACAATGAGCAGTTCTTC
CAISESGTASSHNEQFF
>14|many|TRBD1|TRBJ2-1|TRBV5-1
TGCGCCAGCAGCACCGGGACAGGGAAGGATGAGCAGTTCTTC
CASSTGTGKDEQFF
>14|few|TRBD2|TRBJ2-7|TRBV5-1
TGCGCCAGCAGCTTAAGGAGGGAGGGGTACGAGCAGTACTTC
CASSLRREGYEQYF
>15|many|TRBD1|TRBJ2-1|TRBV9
TGTGCCAGCAGCGCGGGACAGGGATTTGGGAATGAGCAGTTCTTC
CASSAGQGFGNEQFF